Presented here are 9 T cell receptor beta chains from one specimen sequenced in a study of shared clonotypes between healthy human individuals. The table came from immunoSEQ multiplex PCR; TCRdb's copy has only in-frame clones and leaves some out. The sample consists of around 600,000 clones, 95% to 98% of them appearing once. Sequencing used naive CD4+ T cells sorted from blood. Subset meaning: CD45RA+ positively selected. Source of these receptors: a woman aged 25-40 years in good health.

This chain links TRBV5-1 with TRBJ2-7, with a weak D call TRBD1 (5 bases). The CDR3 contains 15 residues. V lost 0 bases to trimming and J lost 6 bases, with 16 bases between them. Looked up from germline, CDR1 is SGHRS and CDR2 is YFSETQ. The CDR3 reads CASSLGLTDNTEQYF. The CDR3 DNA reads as TGCGCCAGCAGCTTGGGCCTGACAGATAATACCGAGCAGTACTTC.

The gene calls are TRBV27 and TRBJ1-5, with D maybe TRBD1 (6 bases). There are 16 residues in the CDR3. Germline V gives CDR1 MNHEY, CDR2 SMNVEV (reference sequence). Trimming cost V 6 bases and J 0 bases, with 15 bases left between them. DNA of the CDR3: TGTGCCAGCAGCTCCCTGACAGGTTATAGCAATCAGCCCCAGCATTTT. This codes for CASSSLTGYSNQPQHF.

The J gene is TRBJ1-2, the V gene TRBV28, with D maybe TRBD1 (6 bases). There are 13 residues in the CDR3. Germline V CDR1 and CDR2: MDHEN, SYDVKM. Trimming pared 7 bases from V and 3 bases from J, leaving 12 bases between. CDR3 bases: TGTGCCAGCACCAAGGGGGGGTACTATGGCTACACCTTC. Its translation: CASTKGGYYGYTF.

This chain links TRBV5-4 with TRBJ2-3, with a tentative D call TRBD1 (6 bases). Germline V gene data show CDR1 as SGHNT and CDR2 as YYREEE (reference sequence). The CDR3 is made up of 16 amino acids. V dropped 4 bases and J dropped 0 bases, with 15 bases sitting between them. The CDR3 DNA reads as TGTGCCAGCAGCGCCCAAGGGACACTTAGCACAGATACGCAGTATTTT. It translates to CASSAQGTLSTDTQYF.

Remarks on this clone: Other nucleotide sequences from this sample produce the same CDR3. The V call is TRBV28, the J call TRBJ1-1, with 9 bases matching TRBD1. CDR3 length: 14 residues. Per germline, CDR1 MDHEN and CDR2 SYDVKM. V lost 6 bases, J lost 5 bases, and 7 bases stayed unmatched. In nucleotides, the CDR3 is TGTGCCAGCAGCCCGGGACAGGGTGGGACTGAAGCTTTCTTT. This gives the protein CASSPGQGGTEAFF.

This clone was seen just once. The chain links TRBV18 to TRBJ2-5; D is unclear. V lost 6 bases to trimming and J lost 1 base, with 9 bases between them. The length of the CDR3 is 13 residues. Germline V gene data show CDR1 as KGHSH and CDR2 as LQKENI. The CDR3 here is CASSPGFQETQYF. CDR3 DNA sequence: TGTGCCAGCTCCCCAGGCTTCCAAGAGACCCAGTACTTC.

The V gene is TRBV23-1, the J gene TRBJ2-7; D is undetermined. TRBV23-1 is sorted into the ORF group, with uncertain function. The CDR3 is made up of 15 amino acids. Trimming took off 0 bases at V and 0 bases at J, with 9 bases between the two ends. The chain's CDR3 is CASSQSVGDSYEQYF. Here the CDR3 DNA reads TGCGCCAGCAGTCAATCGGTCGGAGACTCCTACGAGCAGTACTTC.

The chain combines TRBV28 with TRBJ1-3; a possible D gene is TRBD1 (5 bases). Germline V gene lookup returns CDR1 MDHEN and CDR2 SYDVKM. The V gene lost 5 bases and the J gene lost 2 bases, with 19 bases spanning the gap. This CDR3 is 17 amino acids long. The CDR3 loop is CASSPLDRPRPGNTIYF. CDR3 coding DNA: TGTGCCAGCAGTCCACTAGACAGACCGAGACCTGGAAACACCATATATTTT. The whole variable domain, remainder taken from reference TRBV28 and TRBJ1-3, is DVKVTQSSRYLVKRTGEKVFLECVQDMDHENMFWYRQDPGLGLRLIYFSYDVKMKEKGDIPEGYSVSREKKERFSLILESASTNQTSMYLCASSPLDRPRPGNTIYFGEGSWLTVV.

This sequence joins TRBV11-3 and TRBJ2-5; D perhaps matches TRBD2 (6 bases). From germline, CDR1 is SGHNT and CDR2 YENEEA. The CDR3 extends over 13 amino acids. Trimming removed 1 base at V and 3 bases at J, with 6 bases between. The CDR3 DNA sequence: TGTGCCAGCAGCTTAGTAGCGGAAGAGACCCAGTACTTC. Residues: CASSLVAEETQYF.